Below, 25 T cell receptor beta chains from the same sample are listed, as sequenced in a study of T cells in tuberculosis. Sorting used thawed, overnight-rested PBMC stained with anti-CD3, a viability dye and GMM-loaded CD1B tetramer. CD1B tetramers were loaded with Rhodococcus equi-derived C32 glucose monomycolate. Only in-frame clones appear in the TCRdb table, and some are missing; sequencing was by immunoSEQ multiplex PCR. The table records around 60,000 clones, around 86% of them present only once. The sequenced sample consisted of CD1b-GMM tetramer-negative cells sorted from PBMCs. Source of these receptors: an adult woman with latent tuberculosis.

The V call is TRBV11-2, the J call TRBJ2-1; D remains unclear. V lost 3 bases, J lost 3 bases, and 12 bases lay in between. CDR1 is SGHAT and CDR2 is FQNNGV in the germline V gene. The length of the CDR3 is 15 residues. The CDR3 region has the DNA TGTGCCAGCAGCTTCAGAAACCGAGGCTACAATGAGCAGTTCTTC. It is translated as CASSFRNRGYNEQFF.

This rearrangement joins TRBV7-2 to TRBJ1-6; TRBD1 aligns across 7 bases. Germline V gene lookup returns CDR1 SGHTA and CDR2 FQGNSA. CDR3 length: 15 residues. V dropped 5 bases and J dropped 7; count of bases not matched to a gene: 8. CDR3 bases: TGTGCCAGCAGCCCCACAGGGGAGCGGAATTCACCCCTCCACTTT. Its protein is CASSPTGERNSPLHF.

The chain employs TRBV4-1 and TRBJ2-7; 7 positions agree with TRBD2. The CDR3 sequence is 16 residues long. Germline CDR1 and CDR2: MGHRA and YSYEKL. V gave up 4 bases and J gave up 2 bases; unmatched junction bases: 11. CDR3: CASSLDSSGRTYEQYF. The CDR3, as DNA: TGCGCCAGCAGCCTCGATTCTAGCGGTAGAACCTACGAGCAGTACTTC.

The chain uses TRBV19 and TRBJ1-5, with TRBD1 matching over 8 bases. CDR1 and CDR2 from the germline V gene are LNHDA and SQIVND (reference sequence). This CDR3 has 14 amino acids. J lost 7 bases, V lost 6 bases, and 8 bases had no gene match. The CDR3 region is CASRDTDREQPQHF. As DNA, the CDR3 is TGTGCCAGTAGGGACACGGACAGGGAACAGCCCCAGCATTTT.

For the CDR3, the DNA is TGTGCCAGCAGCCGATTTGAGTATGAGCAGTTCTTC. Its translation is CASSRFEYEQFF. This chain joins TRBV11-2 and TRBJ2-1; no firm D call. CDR1 is SGHAT, CDR2 FQNNGV, per germline. The CDR3 covers 12 residues. V lost 5 bases, J lost 8 bases, and 10 bases lay in between. The full variable domain, its missing parts supplied by reference TRBV11-2 and TRBJ2-1, is EAGVAQSPRYKIIEKRQSVAFWCNPISGHATLYWYQQILGQGPKLLIQFQNNGVVDDSQLPKDRFSAERLKGVDSTLKIQPAKLEDSAVYLCASSRFEYEQFFGPGTRLTVL.

V gene TRBV6-1 combines with J gene TRBJ1-6; 7 bases line up with TRBD1. This CDR3 is 14 amino acids long. Germline lookup yields CDR1 MNHNS and CDR2 SASEGT. V shed 5 bases, J shed 9 bases, and the junction held 7 bases outside the gene matches. CDR3 in DNA: TGTGCCAGCAGTCCCGGACAGGCTGGTTCACCCCTCCACTTT. Its translation is CASSPGQAGSPLHF.

J is TRBJ1-4 and V is TRBV7-3; D unclear. Germline CDR1 is SGHTA and CDR2 is FQGTGA. Trimming left V 3 bases short and J 8 bases short, with 19 bases between. CDR3 length equals 16 residues. The CDR3 DNA is TGTGCCAGCAGCTTCGCTTTGCATCACCGGAGGGAAAAACTGTTTTTT. Translating gives CASSFALHHRREKLFF.

This sequence joins TRBV7-2 and TRBJ1-5; TRBD1 might be the D (6 bases). This CDR3 is 17 amino acids long. V lost 5 bases and J 2 bases, leaving 19 bases between the germline ends. The germline CDR1 and CDR2 sequences are SGHTA and FQGNSA. CDR3 nucleotide sequence: TGTGCCAGCAGCCCAGGACAGAGCTCGATGGGCAATCAGCCCCAGCATTTT. This encodes CASSPGQSSMGNQPQHF.

This chain connects TRBV9 to TRBJ2-1, with D unresolved. CDR1 is SGDLS, CDR2 YYNGEE, per germline. This CDR3 contains 15 residues. V was cut by 1 base and J by 0 bases, with 8 bases left in between. CDR3 coding DNA: TGTGCCAGCAGCGTAAGCTCCCGCTCCTACAATGAGCAGTTCTTC. This gives the protein CASSVSSRSYNEQFF.

V gene TRBV5-1 combines with J gene TRBJ1-1; D remains ambiguous. The CDR3 totals 20 residues. Germline V gene data show CDR1 as SGHRS and CDR2 as YFSETQ. The V end lost 0 bases, the J end lost 1 base, and 25 bases lay between the germline ends. CDR3 loop: CASSLARSAGPGIRNTEAFF. For the CDR3, the DNA is TGCGCCAGCAGCTTGGCCCGTAGTGCAGGCCCTGGAATTCGGAACACTGAAGCTTTCTTT.

The V call is TRBV7-9, the J call TRBJ2-2, with D possibly being TRBD1 (6 bases). The CDR3 length is 16 residues. Between the trimmed V and J ends, which lost 5 bases and 0 bases, there was a span of 13 bases. Germline V gene data show CDR1 as SEHNR and CDR2 as FQNEAQ (reference sequence). The CDR3 nucleotides are TGTGCCAGCAGCCACGGACAGATCTCGAACACCGGGGAGCTGTTTTTT. It codes for CASSHGQISNTGELFF.

The CDR3 protein is CANQSPSSGYTF. In DNA, the CDR3 is TGTGCCAACCAATCCCCTTCGAGTGGCTACACCTTC. The rearrangement joins TRBV7-2 to TRBJ1-2; D uncertain. The germline gives CDR1 SGHTA, CDR2 FQGNSA. The CDR3 covers 12 residues. The ends were cut back, 10 bases at V and 7 bases at J, with 16 bases in the middle.

This clone was detected a few times. J is TRBJ2-1 and V is TRBV4-2; 9 bases agree with TRBD2. The CDR3 has 19 amino acids. Unmatched junction bases numbered 12, after V lost 1 base and J lost 2 bases. CDR1 is LGHNA and CDR2 is YNFKEQ in the germline V gene. CDR3 coding DNA: TGTGCCAGCAGCCAAGGACGAGGGGCTAGCGGGATTCCCTACAATGAGCAGTTCTTC. This encodes CASSQGRGASGIPYNEQFF.

The chain uses TRBV7-3 and TRBJ2-5, with 10 positions matching TRBD1. Germline V gene sequence: CDR1 SGHTA, CDR2 FQGTGA. After removal of 0 bases from V and 8 bases from J, the junction contained 12 bases not matched to a gene. CDR3 length: 17 residues. The CDR3 DNA is TGTGCCAGCAGCTTAACGGGGACAGGGGACACCTTCGGTACCCAGTACTTC. Protein: CASSLTGTGDTFGTQYF.

With regard to this clone: The junction shows a germline mismatch at one end, possibly a read error. Distinct nucleotide sequences in the sample also encode this CDR3. The CDR3 loop reads CASSVNGNSPLHF. The CDR3 DNA is TGTGCCAGCAGCGTCAACGGGAATTCCCCCCTCCACTTT. The chain carries TRBV7-7 and TRBJ1-6, with D unresolved. CDR3 size: 13 residues. Germline loops: CDR1 SSHAT, CDR2 FNYEAQ (reference sequence).

This chain joins TRBV12-5 and TRBJ2-1, with D unclear. CDR1 is LGHNT, CDR2 FRNRAP, per germline. Trimming cost V 5 bases and J 9 bases, with 11 bases left between them. This CDR3 comprises 12 residues. DNA of the CDR3: TGTGCTAGTGGTATTACTACCCCTGAGCAGTTCTTC. It translates to CASGITTPEQFF. Based on the CDR3 plus reference TRBV12-5 and TRBJ2-1, the full variable domain is DARVTQTPRHKVTEMGQEVTMRCQPILGHNTVFWYRQTMMQGLELLAYFRNRAPLDDSGMPKDRFSAEMPDATLATLKIQPSEPRDSAVYFCASGITTPEQFFGPGTRLTVL.

This chain connects TRBV5-1 to TRBJ2-3; 9 bases map to TRBD1. Per germline, CDR1 SGHRS and CDR2 YFSETQ. Trimming at V came to 1 base and at J to 2 bases, leaving 17 bases not matched to a gene. The CDR3 is 20 amino acids. The CDR3 DNA follows: TGCGCCAGCAGCTTGATGCTCCCCCCGGCCGGGACAGGGAACACAGATACGCAGTATTTT. Amino acids: CASSLMLPPAGTGNTDTQYF.

The chain joins TRBV7-3 to TRBJ2-1, with 11 positions matching TRBD2. With 2 bases clipped from V and 6 bases from J, the junction kept 3 bases outside the gene matches. This CDR3 region has 15 residues. The germline CDR1 and CDR2 sequences are SGHTA and FQGTGA. CDR3: CASSLPTSGSNEQFF. The CDR3 coding sequence is TGTGCCAGCAGCTTACCCACTAGCGGGAGCAATGAGCAGTTCTTC. The full variable domain, its missing parts supplied by reference TRBV7-3 and TRBJ2-1, is GAGVSQTPSNKVTEKGKYVELRCDPISGHTALYWYRQSLGQGPEFLIYFQGTGAADDSGLPNDRFFAVRPEGSVSTLKIQRTERGDSAVYLCASSLPTSGSNEQFFGPGTRLTVL.

The rearrangement joins TRBV30 to TRBJ1-1; 7 nucleotides line up with TRBD1. J was trimmed by 5 bases and V by 0 bases; bases with no gene match: 0. This CDR3 contains 12 residues. CDR1 GTSNPN and CDR2 SVGIG come from the germline V gene (reference sequence). This CDR3 reads CAWSVQGTEAFF. The CDR3 nucleotides are TGTGCCTGGAGTGTACAGGGGACTGAAGCTTTCTTT.

The chain recombines TRBV4-2 with TRBJ2-7; a possible D gene is TRBD2 (5 bases). Trimming stripped 4 bases from V and 2 bases from J, with 12 bases between. This CDR3 spans 14 amino acids. In germline, CDR1 is LGHNA, CDR2 YNFKEQ. The CDR3 DNA is TGTGCCAGCAGCCCCTCGCCGGGGACCTACGAGCAGTACTTC. Translated, it gives CASSPSPGTYEQYF.

This clone has a single count. The chain links TRBV5-1 to TRBJ2-7; tentative D call: TRBD1 (7 bases). The germline gives CDR1 SGHRS, CDR2 YFSETQ. Trimming removed 0 bases from V and 1 base from J, with 11 bases in between. The CDR3 is 15 residues long. This chain's CDR3 is CASSLVAGGSYEQYF. The CDR3 region has the DNA TGCGCCAGCAGCTTGGTGGCAGGGGGGTCCTACGAGCAGTACTTC.

The rearrangement links TRBV19 to TRBJ2-4; 9 bases line up with TRBD1. V shed 10 bases and J 7 bases; nucleotides not matched to a gene: 8. This CDR3 comprises 13 residues. Germline V CDR1 and CDR2: LNHDA, SQIVND (reference sequence). The CDR3 DNA reads TGTGCCACTCAGGCGGACAGGGGTAACATTCAGTACTTC. Amino acids: CATQADRGNIQYF.

The genes are TRBV28 and TRBJ1-4; 9 positions match TRBD1. Germline CDR1 MDHEN, CDR2 SYDVKM. The J segment lost 6 bases and the V segment lost 4 bases, leaving 6 bases of the junction unmatched. CDR3 length equals 15 residues. The CDR3 DNA reads as TGTGCCAGCAGTTCTGCCGGGACAGGGTATGAAAAACTGTTTTTT. Amino acids: CASSSAGTGYEKLFF.

This clone has only one observation. The chain employs TRBV30 and TRBJ1-5, with D perhaps TRBD1 (6 bases). Deletions cut 2 bases from V and 9 bases from J, with 14 bases between. The CDR3 length is 13 residues. Germline V CDR1 and CDR2: GTSNPN, SVGIG (reference sequence). The CDR3 nucleotides read TGTGCCTGGAGTTCAGGGGTCAAGGGGCCCCAGCATTTT. Amino acids: CAWSSGVKGPQHF. Filled out from reference TRBV30 and TRBJ1-5, the complete variable domain reads SQTIHQWPATLVQPVGSPLSLECTVEGTSNPNLYWYRQAAGRGLQLLFYSVGIGQISSEVPQNLSASRPQDRQFILSSKKLLLSDSGFYLCAWSSGVKGPQHFGDGTRLSIL.

This clone was observed a single time. The gene calls are TRBV11-3 and TRBJ2-7, with 11 bases matching TRBD2. CDR1 and CDR2 (germline): SGHNT, YENEEA. V shed 8 bases and J 0 bases; nucleotides not matched to a gene: 9. The CDR3 has 16 amino acids. CDR3 protein: CASGGTSGPSSYEQYF. Written as DNA, the CDR3 is TGTGCCAGCGGCGGGACTAGCGGTCCGAGCTCCTACGAGCAGTACTTC.